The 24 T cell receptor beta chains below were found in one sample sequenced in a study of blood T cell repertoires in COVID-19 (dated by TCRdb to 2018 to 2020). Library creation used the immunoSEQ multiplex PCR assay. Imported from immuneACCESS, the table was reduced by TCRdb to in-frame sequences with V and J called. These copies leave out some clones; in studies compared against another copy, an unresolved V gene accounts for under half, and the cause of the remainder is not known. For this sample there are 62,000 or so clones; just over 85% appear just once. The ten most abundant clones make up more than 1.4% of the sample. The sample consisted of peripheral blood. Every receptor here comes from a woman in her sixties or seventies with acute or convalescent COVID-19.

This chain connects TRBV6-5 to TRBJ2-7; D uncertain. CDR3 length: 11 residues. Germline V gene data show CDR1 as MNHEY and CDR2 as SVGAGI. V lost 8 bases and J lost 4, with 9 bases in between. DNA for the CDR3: TGTGCCAGCTCAAGCAGGTACGAGCAGTACTTC. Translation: CASSSRYEQYF.

The CDR3 loop is CASSPSGVSTDTQYF. The CDR3, as DNA: TGTGCCAGCAGCCCAAGCGGGGTGAGCACAGATACGCAGTATTTT. V and J are TRBV7-2 and TRBJ2-3; 7 bases map to TRBD2. The CDR3 has 15 residues. V was clipped by 5 bases and J by 0 bases; unmatched bases: 5. Germline CDR1 reads SGHTA; CDR2 reads FQGNSA.

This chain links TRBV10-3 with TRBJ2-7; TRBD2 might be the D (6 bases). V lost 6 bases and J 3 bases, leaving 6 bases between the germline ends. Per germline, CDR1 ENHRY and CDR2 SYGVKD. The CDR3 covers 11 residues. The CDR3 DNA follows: TGTGCCATCAGGCGGGACTACGAGCAGTACTTC. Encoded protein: CAIRRDYEQYF.

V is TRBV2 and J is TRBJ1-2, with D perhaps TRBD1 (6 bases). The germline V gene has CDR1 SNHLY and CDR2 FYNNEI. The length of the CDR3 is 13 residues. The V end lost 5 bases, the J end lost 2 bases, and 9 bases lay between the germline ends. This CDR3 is CASSQTGNYGYTF. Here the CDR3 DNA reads TGTGCCAGCAGTCAGACAGGCAACTATGGCTACACCTTC.

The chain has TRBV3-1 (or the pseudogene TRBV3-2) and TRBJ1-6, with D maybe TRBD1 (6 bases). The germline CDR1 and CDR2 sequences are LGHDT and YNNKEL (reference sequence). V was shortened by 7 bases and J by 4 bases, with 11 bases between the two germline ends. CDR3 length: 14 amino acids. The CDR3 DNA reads TGTGCCAGCACGAAGGGGGGGTATAATTCACCCCTCCACTTT. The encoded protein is CASTKGGYNSPLHF.

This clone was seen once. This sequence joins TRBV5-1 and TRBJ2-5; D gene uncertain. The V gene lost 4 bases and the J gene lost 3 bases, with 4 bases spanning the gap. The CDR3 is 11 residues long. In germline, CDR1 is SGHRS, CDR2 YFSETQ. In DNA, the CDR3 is TGCGCCAGCAGCCTAGAAGAGACCCAGTACTTC. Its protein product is CASSLEETQYF.

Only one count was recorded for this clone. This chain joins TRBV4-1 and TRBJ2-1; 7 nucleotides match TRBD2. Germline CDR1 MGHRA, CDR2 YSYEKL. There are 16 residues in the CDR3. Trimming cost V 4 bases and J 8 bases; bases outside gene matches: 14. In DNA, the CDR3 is TGCGCCAGCAGCCGCGGGACTACAAGGTCCGACGATGAGCAGTTCTTC. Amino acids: CASSRGTTRSDDEQFF.

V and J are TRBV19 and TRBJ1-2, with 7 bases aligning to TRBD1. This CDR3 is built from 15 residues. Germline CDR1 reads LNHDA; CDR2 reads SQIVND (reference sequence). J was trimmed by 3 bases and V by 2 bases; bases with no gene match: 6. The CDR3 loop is CASSISQGSDYGYTF. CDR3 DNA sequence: TGTGCCAGTAGTATATCACAGGGGTCGGACTATGGCTACACCTTC.

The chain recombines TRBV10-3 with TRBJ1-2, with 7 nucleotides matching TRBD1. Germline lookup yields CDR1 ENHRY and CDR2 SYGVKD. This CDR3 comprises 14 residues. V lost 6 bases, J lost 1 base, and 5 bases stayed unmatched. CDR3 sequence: CAISGQDYNYGYTF. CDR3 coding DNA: TGTGCCATCAGCGGACAGGACTATAACTATGGCTACACCTTC.

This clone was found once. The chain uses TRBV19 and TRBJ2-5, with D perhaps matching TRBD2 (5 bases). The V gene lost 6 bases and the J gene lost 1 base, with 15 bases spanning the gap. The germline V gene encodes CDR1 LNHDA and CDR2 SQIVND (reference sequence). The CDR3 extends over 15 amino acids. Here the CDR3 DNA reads TGTGCCAGTAGACTAACGGGAATCAGCCAAGAGACCCAGTACTTC. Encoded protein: CASRLTGISQETQYF.

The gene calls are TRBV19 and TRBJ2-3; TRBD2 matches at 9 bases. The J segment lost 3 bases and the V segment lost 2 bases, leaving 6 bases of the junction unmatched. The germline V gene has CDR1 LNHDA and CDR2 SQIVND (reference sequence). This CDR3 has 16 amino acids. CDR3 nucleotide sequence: TGTGCCAGTAGTATACCCCTAGCGGGACCAACAGATACGCAGTATTTT. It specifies CASSIPLAGPTDTQYF.

The CDR3: CASSASVSGRASAYNEQFF. CDR3 coding DNA: TGTGCCAGTAGTGCCTCGGTTAGCGGGAGGGCCTCGGCCTACAATGAGCAGTTCTTC. The chain uses TRBV19 and TRBJ2-1, with 11 positions matching TRBD2. Germline V gives CDR1 LNHDA, CDR2 SQIVND (reference sequence). This CDR3 comprises 19 residues. V shed 5 bases, J shed 2 bases, and the junction held 14 bases outside the gene matches.

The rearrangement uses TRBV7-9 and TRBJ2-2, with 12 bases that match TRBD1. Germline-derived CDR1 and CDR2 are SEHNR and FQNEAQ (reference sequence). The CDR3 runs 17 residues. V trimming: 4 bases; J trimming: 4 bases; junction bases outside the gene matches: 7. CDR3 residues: CASSWDRGPTLTGELFF. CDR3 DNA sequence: TGTGCCAGCAGCTGGGACAGGGGGCCTACACTCACCGGGGAGCTGTTTTTT.

The CDR3: CASSLRGYEQYF. The CDR3 nucleotides are TGTGCCAGCAGTCTCAGGGGTTACGAGCAGTACTTC. The chain couples TRBV28 to TRBJ2-7; D is perhaps TRBD1 (6 bases). Germline V gene lookup returns CDR1 MDHEN and CDR2 SYDVKM. The CDR3 loop spans 12 amino acids. V was trimmed by 5 bases and J by 4 bases, leaving 9 bases between them.

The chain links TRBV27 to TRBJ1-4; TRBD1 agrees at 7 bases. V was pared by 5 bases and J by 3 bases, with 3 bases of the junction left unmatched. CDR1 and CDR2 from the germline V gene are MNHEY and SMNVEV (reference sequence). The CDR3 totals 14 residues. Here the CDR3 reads CASSRTGPNEKLFF. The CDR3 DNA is TGTGCCAGCAGTCGGACAGGACCTAATGAAAAACTGTTTTTT. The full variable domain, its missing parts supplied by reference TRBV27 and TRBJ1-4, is EAQVTQNPRYLITVTGKKLTVTCSQNMNHEYMSWYRQDPGLGLRQIYYSMNVEVTDKGDVPEGYKVSRKEKRNFPLILESPSPNQTSLYFCASSRTGPNEKLFFGSGTQLSVL.

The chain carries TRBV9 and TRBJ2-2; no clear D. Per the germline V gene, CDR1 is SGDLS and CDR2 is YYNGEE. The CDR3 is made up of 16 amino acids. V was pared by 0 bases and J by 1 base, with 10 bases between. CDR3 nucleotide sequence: TGTGCCAGCAGCGTAGGAGCTCTGATGAACACCGGGGAGCTGTTTTTT. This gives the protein CASSVGALMNTGELFF.

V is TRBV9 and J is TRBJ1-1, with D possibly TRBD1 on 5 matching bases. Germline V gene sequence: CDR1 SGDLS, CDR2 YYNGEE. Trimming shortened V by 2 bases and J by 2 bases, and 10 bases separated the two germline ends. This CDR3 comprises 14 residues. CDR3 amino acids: CASSVGGTNTEAFF. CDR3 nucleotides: TGTGCCAGCAGCGTGGGGGGTACAAACACTGAAGCTTTCTTT.

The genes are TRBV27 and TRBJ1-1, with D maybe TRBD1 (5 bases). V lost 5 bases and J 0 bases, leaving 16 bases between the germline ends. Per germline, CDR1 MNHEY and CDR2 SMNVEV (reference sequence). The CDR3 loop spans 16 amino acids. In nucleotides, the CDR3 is TGTGCCAGCAGTACCGATAACAGGAGGGTGAACACTGAAGCTTTCTTT. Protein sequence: CASSTDNRRVNTEAFF.

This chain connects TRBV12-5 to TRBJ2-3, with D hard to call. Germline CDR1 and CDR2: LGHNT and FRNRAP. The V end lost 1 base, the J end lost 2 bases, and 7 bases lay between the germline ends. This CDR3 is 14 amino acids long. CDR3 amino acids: CASGLDRNTDTQYF. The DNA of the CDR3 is TGTGCTAGTGGTTTGGACAGAAACACAGATACGCAGTATTTT.

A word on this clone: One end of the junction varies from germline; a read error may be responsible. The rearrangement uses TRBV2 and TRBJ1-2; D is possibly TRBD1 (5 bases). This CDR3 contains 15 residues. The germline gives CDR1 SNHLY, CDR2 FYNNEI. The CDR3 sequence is CASSEVGGAKYGYTF. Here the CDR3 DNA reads TGTGCCAGCAGTGAGGTCGGAGGGGCTAAATATGGCTACACCTTC. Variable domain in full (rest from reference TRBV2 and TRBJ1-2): EPEVTQTPSHQVTQMGQEVILRCVPISNHLYFYWYRQILGQKVEFLVSFYNNEISEKSEIFDDQFSVERPDGSNFTLKIRSTKLEDSAMYFCASSEVGGAKYGYTFGSGTRLTVV.

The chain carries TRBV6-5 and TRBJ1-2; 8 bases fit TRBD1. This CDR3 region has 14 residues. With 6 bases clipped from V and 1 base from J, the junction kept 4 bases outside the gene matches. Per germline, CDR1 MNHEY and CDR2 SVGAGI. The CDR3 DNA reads TGTGCCAGCAGGGACAGGGTTGGTAACTATGGCTACACCTTC. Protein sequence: CASRDRVGNYGYTF.

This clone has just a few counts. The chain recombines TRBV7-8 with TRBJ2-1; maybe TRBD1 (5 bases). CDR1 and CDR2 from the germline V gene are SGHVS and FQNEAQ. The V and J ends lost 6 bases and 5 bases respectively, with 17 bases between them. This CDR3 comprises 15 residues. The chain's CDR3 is CASRADPDRDNEQFF. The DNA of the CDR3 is TGTGCCAGCAGGGCCGACCCTGACAGAGACAATGAGCAGTTCTTC.

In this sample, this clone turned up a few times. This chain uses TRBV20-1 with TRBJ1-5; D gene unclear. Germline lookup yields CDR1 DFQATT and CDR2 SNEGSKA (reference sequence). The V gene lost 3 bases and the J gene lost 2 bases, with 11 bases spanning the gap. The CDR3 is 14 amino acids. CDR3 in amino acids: CSASTGLGNQPQHF. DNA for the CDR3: TGCAGTGCTAGTACCGGGTTGGGCAATCAGCCCCAGCATTTT.

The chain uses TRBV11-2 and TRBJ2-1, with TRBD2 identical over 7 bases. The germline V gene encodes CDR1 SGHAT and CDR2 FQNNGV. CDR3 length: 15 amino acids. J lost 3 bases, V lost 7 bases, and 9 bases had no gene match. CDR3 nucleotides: TGTGCCAGCAACCCCCCTAGCGGACACTACAATGAGCAGTTCTTC. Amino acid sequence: CASNPPSGHYNEQFF.